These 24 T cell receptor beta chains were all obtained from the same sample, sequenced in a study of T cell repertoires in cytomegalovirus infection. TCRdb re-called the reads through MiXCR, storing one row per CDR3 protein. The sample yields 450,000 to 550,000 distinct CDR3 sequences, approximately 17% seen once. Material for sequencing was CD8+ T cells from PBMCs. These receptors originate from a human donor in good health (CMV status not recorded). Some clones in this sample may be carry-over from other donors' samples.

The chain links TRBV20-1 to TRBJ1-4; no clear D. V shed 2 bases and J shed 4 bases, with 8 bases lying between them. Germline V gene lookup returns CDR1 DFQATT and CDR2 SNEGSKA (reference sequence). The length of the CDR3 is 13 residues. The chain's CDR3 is CSARTGNNEKLFF. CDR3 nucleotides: TGCAGTGCTAGAACGGGGAATAATGAAAAACTGTTTTTT.

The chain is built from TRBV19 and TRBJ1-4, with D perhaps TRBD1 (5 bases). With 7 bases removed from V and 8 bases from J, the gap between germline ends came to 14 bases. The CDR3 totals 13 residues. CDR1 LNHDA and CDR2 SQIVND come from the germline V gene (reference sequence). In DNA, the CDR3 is TGTGCCAGTAATATGGGGCGGCAGGAAAAACTGTTTTTT. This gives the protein CASNMGRQEKLFF.

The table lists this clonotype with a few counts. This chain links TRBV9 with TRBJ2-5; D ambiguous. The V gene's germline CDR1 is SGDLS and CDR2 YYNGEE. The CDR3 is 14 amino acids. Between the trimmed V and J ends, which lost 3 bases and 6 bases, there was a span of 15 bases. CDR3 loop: CASSANPTPKTQYF. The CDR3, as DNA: TGTGCCAGCAGCGCCAATCCCACCCCTAAGACCCAGTACTTC.

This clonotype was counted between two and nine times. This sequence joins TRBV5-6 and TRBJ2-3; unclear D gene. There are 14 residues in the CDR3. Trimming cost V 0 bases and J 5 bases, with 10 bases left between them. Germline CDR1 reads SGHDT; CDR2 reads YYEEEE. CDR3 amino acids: CASSLARPLDTQYF. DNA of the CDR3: TGTGCCAGCAGCTTGGCGCGGCCGCTAGATACGCAGTATTTT.

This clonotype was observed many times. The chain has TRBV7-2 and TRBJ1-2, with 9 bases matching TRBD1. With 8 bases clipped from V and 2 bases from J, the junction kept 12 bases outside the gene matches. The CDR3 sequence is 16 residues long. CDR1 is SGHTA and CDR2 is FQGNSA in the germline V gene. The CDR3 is CASSRPRDRVNYGYTF. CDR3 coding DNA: TGTGCCAGCTCCCGCCCGAGGGACAGGGTGAACTATGGCTACACCTTC.

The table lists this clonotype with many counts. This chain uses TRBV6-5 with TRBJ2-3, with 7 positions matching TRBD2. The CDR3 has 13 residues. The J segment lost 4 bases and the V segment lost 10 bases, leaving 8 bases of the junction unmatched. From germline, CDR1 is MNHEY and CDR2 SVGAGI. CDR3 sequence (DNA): TGTGCCACCTCTGGAGGGAGGGCAGATACGCAGTATTTT. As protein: CATSGGRADTQYF.

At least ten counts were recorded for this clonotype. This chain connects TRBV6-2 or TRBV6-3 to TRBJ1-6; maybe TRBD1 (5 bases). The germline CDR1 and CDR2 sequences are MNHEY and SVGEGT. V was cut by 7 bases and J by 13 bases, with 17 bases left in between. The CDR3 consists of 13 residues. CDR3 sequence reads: CASTTGGTRPLHF. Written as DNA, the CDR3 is TGTGCCAGCACTACCGGGGGGACTCGGCCCCTCCACTTT.

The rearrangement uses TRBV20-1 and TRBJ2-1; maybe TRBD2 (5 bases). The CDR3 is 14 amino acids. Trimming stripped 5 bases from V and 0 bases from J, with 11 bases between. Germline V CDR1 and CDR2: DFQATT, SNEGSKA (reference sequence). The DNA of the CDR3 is TGCAGTGCTTCTAGCCCTAGCTCCTACAATGAGCAGTTCTTC. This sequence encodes CSASSPSSYNEQFF.

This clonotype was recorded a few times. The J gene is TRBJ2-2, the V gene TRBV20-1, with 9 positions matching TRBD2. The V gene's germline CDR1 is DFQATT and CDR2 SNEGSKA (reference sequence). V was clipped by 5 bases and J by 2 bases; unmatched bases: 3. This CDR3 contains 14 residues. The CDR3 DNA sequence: TGCAGTGCTGCGGGAGGGGTCAACACCGGGGAGCTGTTTTTT. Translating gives CSAAGGVNTGELFF.

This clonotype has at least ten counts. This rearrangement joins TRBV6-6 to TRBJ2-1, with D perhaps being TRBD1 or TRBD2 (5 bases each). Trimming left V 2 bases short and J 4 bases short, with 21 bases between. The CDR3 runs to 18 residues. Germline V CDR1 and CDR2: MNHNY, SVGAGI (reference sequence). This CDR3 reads CASSYPREGSASYNEQFF. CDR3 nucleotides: TGTGCCAGCAGTTACCCTCGAGAGGGGTCGGCGTCTTACAATGAGCAGTTCTTC.

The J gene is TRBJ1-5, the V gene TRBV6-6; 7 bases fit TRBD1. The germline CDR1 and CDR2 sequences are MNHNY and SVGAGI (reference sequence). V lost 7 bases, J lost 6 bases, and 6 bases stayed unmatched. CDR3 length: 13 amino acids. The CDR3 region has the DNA TGTGCCAGCACCCCAGGGGGTATTCAGCCCCAGCATTTT. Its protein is CASTPGGIQPQHF.

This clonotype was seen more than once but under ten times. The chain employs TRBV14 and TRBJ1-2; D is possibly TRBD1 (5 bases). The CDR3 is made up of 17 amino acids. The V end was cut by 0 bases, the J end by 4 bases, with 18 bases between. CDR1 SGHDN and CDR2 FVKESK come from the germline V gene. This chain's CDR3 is CASSQDPGKDGFYGYTF. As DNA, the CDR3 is TGTGCCAGCAGCCAAGACCCAGGGAAAGACGGGTTCTATGGCTACACCTTC.

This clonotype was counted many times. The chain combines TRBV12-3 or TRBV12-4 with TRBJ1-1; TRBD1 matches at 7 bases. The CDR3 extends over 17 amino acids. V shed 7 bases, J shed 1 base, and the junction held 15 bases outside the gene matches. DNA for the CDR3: TGTGCCAGCACCTATAGCCACCCAGGGGGGAGGAACACTGAAGCTTTCTTT. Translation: CASTYSHPGGRNTEAFF.

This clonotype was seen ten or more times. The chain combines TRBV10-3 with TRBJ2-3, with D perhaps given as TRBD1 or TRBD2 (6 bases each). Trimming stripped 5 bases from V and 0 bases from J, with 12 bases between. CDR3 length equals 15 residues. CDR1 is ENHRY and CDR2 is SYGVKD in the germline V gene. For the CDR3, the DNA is TGTGCCATCAGTTCGGGGGCCGCTAGCACAGATACGCAGTATTTT. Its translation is CAISSGAASTDTQYF.

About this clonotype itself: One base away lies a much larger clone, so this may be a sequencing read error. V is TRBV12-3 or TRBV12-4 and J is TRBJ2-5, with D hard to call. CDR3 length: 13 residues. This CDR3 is CASSLRYQESQYF. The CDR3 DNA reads TGTGCCAGCAGTTTGCGGTATCAAGAGTCCCAGTACTTC.

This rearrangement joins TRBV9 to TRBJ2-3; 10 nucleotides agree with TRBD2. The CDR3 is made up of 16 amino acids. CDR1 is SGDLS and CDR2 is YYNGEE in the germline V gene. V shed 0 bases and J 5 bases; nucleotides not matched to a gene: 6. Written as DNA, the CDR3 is TGTGCCAGCAGCGTAGTGAGCGGGAGGGCCGAAGATACGCAGTATTTT. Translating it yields CASSVVSGRAEDTQYF.

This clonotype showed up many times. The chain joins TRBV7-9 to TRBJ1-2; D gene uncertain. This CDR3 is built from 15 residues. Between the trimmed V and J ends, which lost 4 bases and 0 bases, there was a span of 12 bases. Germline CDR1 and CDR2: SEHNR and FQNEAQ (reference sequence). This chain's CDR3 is CASSSKNIPNYGYTF. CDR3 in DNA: TGTGCCAGCAGCTCGAAGAACATTCCTAACTATGGCTACACCTTC.

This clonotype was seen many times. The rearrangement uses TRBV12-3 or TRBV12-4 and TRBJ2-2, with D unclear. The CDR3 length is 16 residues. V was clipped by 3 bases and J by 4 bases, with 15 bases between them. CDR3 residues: CASSLKGGPSTGELFF. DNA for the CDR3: TGTGCCAGCAGTTTGAAGGGTGGACCGTCCACCGGGGAGCTGTTTTTT.

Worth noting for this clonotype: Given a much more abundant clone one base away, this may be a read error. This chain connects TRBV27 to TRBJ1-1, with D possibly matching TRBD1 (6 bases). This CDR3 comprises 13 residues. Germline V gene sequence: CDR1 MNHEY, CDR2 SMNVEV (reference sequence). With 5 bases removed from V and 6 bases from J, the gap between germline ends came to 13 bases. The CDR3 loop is CASSVDRMAEAFF. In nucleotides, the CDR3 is TGTGCCAGCAGTGTAGACAGGATGGCTGAAGCTTTCTTT.

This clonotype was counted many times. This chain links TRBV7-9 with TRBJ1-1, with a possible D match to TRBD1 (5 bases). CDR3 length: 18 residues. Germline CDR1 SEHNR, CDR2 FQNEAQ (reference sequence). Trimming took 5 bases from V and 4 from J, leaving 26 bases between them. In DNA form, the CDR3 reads TGTGCCAGCAGCGGGAGAGGGACCTTAACAGGTAGGGGCACTGAAGCTTTCTTT. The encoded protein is CASSGRGTLTGRGTEAFF.

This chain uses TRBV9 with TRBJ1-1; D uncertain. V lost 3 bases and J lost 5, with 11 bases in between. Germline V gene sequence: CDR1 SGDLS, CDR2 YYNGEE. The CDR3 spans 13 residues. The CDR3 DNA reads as TGTGCCAGCAGCGCCGGGGAAAGGACTGAAGCTTTCTTT. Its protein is CASSAGERTEAFF.

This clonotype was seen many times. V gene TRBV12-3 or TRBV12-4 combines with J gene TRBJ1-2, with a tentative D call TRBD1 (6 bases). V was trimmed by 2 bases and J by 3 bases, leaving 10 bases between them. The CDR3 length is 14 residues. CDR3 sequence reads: CASSLSGGDYGYTF. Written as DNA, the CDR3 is TGTGCCAGCAGTTTATCGGGGGGCGACTATGGCTACACCTTC.

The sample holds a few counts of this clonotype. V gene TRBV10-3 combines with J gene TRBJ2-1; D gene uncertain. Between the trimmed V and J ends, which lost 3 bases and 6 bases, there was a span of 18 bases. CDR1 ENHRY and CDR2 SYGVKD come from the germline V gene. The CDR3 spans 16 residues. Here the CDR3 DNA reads TGTGCCATCAGTGACGCCACTGGTGTTGGCGGCAATGAGCAGTTCTTC. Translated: CAISDATGVGGNEQFF.

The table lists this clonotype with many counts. The CDR3 region is CASSLLTGGWYEQYF. DNA for the CDR3: TGTGCCAGCAGCTTATTAACCGGGGGCTGGTACGAGCAGTACTTC. This chain uses TRBV7-2 with TRBJ2-7; D may match TRBD1 or TRBD2 (6 bases each). Germline V lookup: CDR1 SGHTA, CDR2 FQGNSA. V gave up 2 bases and J gave up 4 bases, with 15 bases separating them. This CDR3 contains 15 residues.